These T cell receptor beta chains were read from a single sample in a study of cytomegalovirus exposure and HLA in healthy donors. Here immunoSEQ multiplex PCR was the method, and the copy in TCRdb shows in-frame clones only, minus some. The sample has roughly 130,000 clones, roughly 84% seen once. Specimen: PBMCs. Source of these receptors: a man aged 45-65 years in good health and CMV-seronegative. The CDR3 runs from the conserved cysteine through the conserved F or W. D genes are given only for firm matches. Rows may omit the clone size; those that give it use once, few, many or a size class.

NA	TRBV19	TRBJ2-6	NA	CASTSEGGPGANVLTF	TGTGCCAGTACCTCGGAGGGGGGGCCTGGGGCCAACGTCCTGACTTTC
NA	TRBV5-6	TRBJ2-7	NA	CASSSLGSYEQYF	TGTGCCAGCAGCTCACTAGGGAGCTACGAGCAGTACTTC
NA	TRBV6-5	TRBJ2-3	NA	CASSYAPGLDTQYF	TGTGCCAGCAGTTACGCTCCAGGGCTAGATACGCAGTATTTT
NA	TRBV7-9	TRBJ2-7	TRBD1	CASSHRDRASEQYF	TGTGCCAGCAGCCACCGGGACAGGGCATCCGAGCAGTACTTC
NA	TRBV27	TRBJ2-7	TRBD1	CASSSPALTGGGSEQYF	TGTGCCAGCAGTTCGCCCGCCCTGACAGGGGGTGGGAGCGAGCAGTACTTC
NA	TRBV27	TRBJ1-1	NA	CASRQGGTEAFF	TGTGCCAGCAGGCAGGGAGGGACTGAAGCTTTCTTT
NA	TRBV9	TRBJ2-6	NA	CASSVEGHESGANVLTF	TGTGCCAGCAGCGTAGAGGGACATGAGTCTGGGGCCAACGTCCTGACTTTC
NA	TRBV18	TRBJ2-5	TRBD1	CASSPPQGAGETQYF	TGTGCCAGCTCACCACCCCAGGGGGCAGGGGAGACCCAGTACTTC
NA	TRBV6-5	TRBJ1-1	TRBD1	CASIPGQGATEAFF	TGTGCCAGCATTCCGGGACAGGGGGCTACTGAAGCTTTCTTT
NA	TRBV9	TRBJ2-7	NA	CASSEGLGYEQYF	TGTGCCAGCAGCGAGGGGCTGGGCTATGAGCAGTACTTC
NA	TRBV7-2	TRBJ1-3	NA	CASSLVFAVSGNTIYF	TGTGCCAGCAGCTTAGTGTTTGCAGTCTCTGGAAACACCATATATTTT
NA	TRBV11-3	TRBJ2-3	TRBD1	CASSPLDRADTQYF	TGTGCCAGCAGCCCTCTAGACAGGGCAGATACGCAGTATTTT
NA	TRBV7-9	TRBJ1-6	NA	CASSWSGVRNSPLHF	TGTGCCAGCAGCTGGTCGGGGGTGCGTAATTCACCCCTCCACTTT
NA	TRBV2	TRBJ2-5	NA	CASSGAGTGRETQYF	TGTGCCAGCAGTGGTGCTGGGACTGGGCGCGAGACCCAGTACTTC
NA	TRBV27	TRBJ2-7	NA	CASSLGSASEQYF	TGTGCCAGCAGTTTAGGGAGTGCATCCGAGCAGTACTTC
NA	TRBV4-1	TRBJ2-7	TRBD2	CASSSGGVGGYEQYF	TGCGCCAGCAGCTCCGGGGGGGTAGGGGGATACGAGCAGTACTTC
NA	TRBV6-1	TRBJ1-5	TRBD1	CASSEANWTGYVSNQPQHF	TGTGCCAGCAGTGAAGCCAACTGGACAGGGTATGTGAGCAATCAGCCCCAGCATTTT
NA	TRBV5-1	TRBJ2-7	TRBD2	CASSIGTSGGYEQYF	TGCGCCAGCAGCATAGGGACTAGCGGGGGCTACGAGCAGTACTTC
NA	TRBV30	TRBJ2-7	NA	CAWSSGYRYEQYF	TGTGCCTGGAGTAGCGGGTACCGCTACGAGCAGTACTTC
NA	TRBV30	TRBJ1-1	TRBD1	CAWSVGTVNTEAFF	TGTGCCTGGAGTGTAGGGACAGTGAACACTGAAGCTTTCTTT
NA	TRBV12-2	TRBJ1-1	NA	CASRLDEETNTEAFF	TGTGCAAGTCGCTTAGACGAGGAGACGAACACTGAAGCTTTCTTT
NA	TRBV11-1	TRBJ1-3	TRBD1	CASSTRTGGADTIYF	TGTGCCAGCAGCACCCGGACAGGGGGCGCGGACACCATATATTTT
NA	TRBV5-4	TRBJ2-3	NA	CASSLPGAEFADTQYF	TGTGCCAGCAGTCTCCCTGGGGCCGAGTTTGCAGATACGCAGTATTTT
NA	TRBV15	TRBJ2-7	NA	CATSRDAPDEQYF	TGTGCCACCAGCAGAGACGCACCGGACGAGCAGTACTTC
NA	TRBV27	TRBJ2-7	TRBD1	CASRVSRGRSSYEQYF	TGTGCCAGCAGAGTATCCAGGGGGCGATCGTCCTACGAGCAGTACTTC
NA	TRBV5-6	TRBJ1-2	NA	CASSPGQLDYGYTF	TGTGCCAGCAGCCCGGGACAACTTGACTATGGCTACACCTTC
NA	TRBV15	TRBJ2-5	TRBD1	CATSIRGGTETQYF	TGTGCCACCAGCATAAGAGGGGGCACGGAGACCCAGTACTTC
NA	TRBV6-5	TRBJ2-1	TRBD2	CASSYSASGGSHEQFF	TGTGCCAGCAGTTACTCGGCTAGCGGGGGATCCCATGAGCAGTTCTTC
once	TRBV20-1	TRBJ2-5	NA	CSALRETQYF	TGCAGTGCTCTACGGGAGACCCAGTACTTC
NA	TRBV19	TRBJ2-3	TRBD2	CATREGTSSTDTQYF	TGTGCCACAAGGGAGGGGACTAGCTCGACAGATACGCAGTATTTT
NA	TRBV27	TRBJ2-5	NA	CASSLRRQLDQETQYF	TGTGCCAGCAGTTTAAGACGGCAGCTAGATCAAGAGACCCAGTACTTC
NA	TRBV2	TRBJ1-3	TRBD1	CARRDRLNTIYF	TGTGCCAGACGGGACAGGTTAAACACCATATATTTT
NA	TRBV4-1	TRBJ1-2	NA	CASSRPEIPNYGYTF	TGCGCCAGCAGCCGGCCCGAAATCCCTAACTATGGCTACACCTTC
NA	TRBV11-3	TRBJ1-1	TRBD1	CASSIETGGMNTEAFF	TGTGCCAGCAGCATAGAGACAGGGGGGATGAACACTGAAGCTTTCTTT
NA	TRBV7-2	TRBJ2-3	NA	CASSLVPDTQYF	TGTGCCAGCAGCTTAGTCCCGGATACGCAGTATTTT
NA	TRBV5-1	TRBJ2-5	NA	CASSLEGGVGETQYF	TGCGCCAGCAGCTTGGAAGGCGGGGTGGGGGAGACCCAGTACTTC
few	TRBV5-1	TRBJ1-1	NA	CASSPWAGENTEAFF	TGCGCCAGCAGCCCTTGGGCAGGGGAGAACACTGAAGCTTTCTTT
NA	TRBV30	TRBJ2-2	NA	CAWRSRGAGTGELFF	TGTGCCTGGCGTTCCCGGGGGGCTGGCACCGGGGAGCTGTTTTTT
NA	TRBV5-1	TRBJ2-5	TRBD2	CASSLAGGGQETQYF	TGCGCCAGCAGCTTGGCGGGAGGGGGGCAAGAGACCCAGTACTTC
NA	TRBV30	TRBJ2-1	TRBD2	CAWAGGVEQFF	TGTGCCTGGGCGGGGGGGGTTGAGCAGTTCTTC
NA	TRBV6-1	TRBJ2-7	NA	CASSGNAGIPYEQYF	TGTGCCAGCAGTGGGAATGCGGGGATCCCCTACGAGCAGTACTTC
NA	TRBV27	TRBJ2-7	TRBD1	CASSQWTGRNEQYF	TGTGCCAGCAGTCAATGGACAGGGAGGAACGAGCAGTACTTC
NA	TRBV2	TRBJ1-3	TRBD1	CASTDPLTGDGNTIYF	TGTGCCAGCACCGATCCACTTACAGGGGACGGAAACACCATATATTTT
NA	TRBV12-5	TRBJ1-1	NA	CASGPGAEAFF	TGTGCTAGTGGCCCCGGAGCTGAAGCTTTCTTT
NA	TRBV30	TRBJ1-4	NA	CAWGRGFNEKLFF	TGTGCCTGGGGAAGGGGGTTCAATGAAAAACTGTTTTTT